One and the same sample provided the 15 T cell receptor beta chains below, sequenced in a study of post-analysis software for immune sequencing data (dated by TCRdb to about 2015). Library creation used PCR. Instrument used: Illumina HiSeq 2500. To reduce PCR and sequencing biases, unique molecular identifiers were built into the TCR beta cDNA libraries. TCRdb ran its own pipeline on the public reads, namely fastp trimming at Q25 and MiXCR clone calling, and kept in-frame beta chains. Every CDR3 protein is listed once, alongside the most common genes and DNA of its rows. The sample table shows about 430,000 distinct CDR3 sequences, and more than 30% are seen once. Less than 10% of the sample lies in the top ten. Their target antigens are unknown. Study-level results and caveats: About five TRBV segments, including TRBV5-6, TRBV5-1 and TRBV20-1, were significantly more frequent in patients than controls.

What was sequenced was blood. These TCRs come from a girl between 2 and 10 years old with multiple sclerosis.

This chain connects TRBV7-9 to TRBJ1-1; 8 bases agree with TRBD1. The CDR3 consists of 14 residues. Germline V gene sequence: CDR1 SEHNR, CDR2 FQNEAQ (reference sequence). V was pared by 4 bases and J by 1 base, with 2 bases of the junction left unmatched. The CDR3 DNA sequence: TGTGCCAGCAGCTGGACAGGGAGGAACACTGAAGCTTTCTTT. Residues: CASSWTGRNTEAFF. The full variable domain, with the rest looked up from reference TRBV7-9 and TRBJ1-1, is DTGVSQNPRHKITKRGQNVTFRCDPISEHNRLYWYRQTLGQGPEFLTYFQNEAQLEKSRLLSDRFSAERPKGSFSTLEIQRTEQGDSAMYLCASSWTGRNTEAFFGQGTRLTVV.

The chain couples TRBV5-1 to TRBJ1-1; weak D call: TRBD1 (5 bases). V was cut by 4 bases and J by 1 base, with 11 bases left in between. The CDR3 is 14 amino acids. Per germline, CDR1 SGHRS and CDR2 YFSETQ. The CDR3 loop reads CASSAGPSNTEAFF. The CDR3 coding sequence is TGCGCCAGCAGCGCGGGACCGTCGAACACTGAAGCTTTCTTT.

This clonotype was detected only a few times. An end of the junction differs from the germline gene, which may be a read error. The chain uses TRBV7-7 and TRBJ2-1; tentative D call: TRBD2 (5 bases). CDR3 length: 13 residues. CDR1 is SSHAT, CDR2 FNYEAQ, per germline (reference sequence). The CDR3 is CASSLDGENEQFF. DNA of the CDR3: TGTGCTAGCAGCTTAGACGGGGAAAATGAGCAGTTCTTC.

The table lists this clonotype with a few counts. The rearrangement links TRBV5-5 to TRBJ2-1; TRBD2 aligns across 10 bases. Germline CDR1 and CDR2: SGHKS and YYEKEE (reference sequence). The CDR3 covers 15 residues. J lost 2 bases, V lost 4 bases, and 3 bases had no gene match. The CDR3 DNA sequence: TGTGCCAGCAGCGAGACTAGCGGGCCCTACAATGAGCAGTTCTTC. Amino acid sequence: CASSETSGPYNEQFF.

Concerning this clonotype itself: The junction departs from the called germline gene at one end, perhaps through a read error. J is TRBJ2-7 and V is TRBV29-1; 7 bases are a match to TRBD1. Germline V lookup: CDR1 SQVTM, CDR2 ANQGSEA. The CDR3 covers 14 residues. The CDR3 bases are TGCAGCATAAGAGGCGACAGGGAAGGGTACGGGCAGTACTTC. Its translation is CSIRGDREGYGQYF.

This chain joins TRBV6-6 and TRBJ2-7, with D possibly matching TRBD2 (6 bases). Germline V gene sequence: CDR1 MNHNY, CDR2 SVGAGI (reference sequence). Deletions cut 1 base from V and 5 bases from J, with 21 bases between. The CDR3 runs to 17 residues. The DNA of the CDR3 is TGTGCCAGCAGTTACTGGGGGGTGATAGGGTCCGACCACGAGCAGTACTTC. Its protein is CASSYWGVIGSDHEQYF.

In its sample, this clonotype was seen a few times. The rearrangement joins TRBV29-1 to TRBJ2-1; D is possibly TRBD2 (5 bases). CDR3 length equals 15 residues. Trimming stripped 1 base from V and 0 bases from J, with 10 bases between. CDR1 is SQVTM and CDR2 is ANQGSEA in the germline V gene. CDR3 sequence: CSVEVDGSSYNEQFF. The CDR3, as DNA: TGCAGCGTTGAAGTGGATGGGAGCTCCTACAATGAGCAGTTCTTC.

The chain is built from TRBV12-3 or TRBV12-4 and TRBJ2-7; 9 nucleotides agree with TRBD2. The length of the CDR3 is 14 residues. Trimming at V came to 6 bases and at J to 9 bases, leaving 12 bases not matched to a gene. The CDR3 DNA reads TGTGCCAGCAGATCTAGCGGGACGAAGGGGACGCAGTACTTC. Encoded protein: CASRSSGTKGTQYF.

The chain is built from TRBV19 and TRBJ2-1; 16 bases are a match to TRBD2. The CDR3 consists of 17 residues. The V and J ends lost 8 bases and 7 bases, in that order; junction bases with no gene match: 11. Germline assignment: CDR1 LNHDA and CDR2 SQIVND (reference sequence). The CDR3 protein is CASSPWVGLAGGNEQFF. CDR3 sequence (DNA): TGTGCCAGTTCTCCCTGGGTGGGACTAGCGGGAGGGAATGAGCAGTTCTTC.

The rearrangement uses TRBV28 and TRBJ2-5; a possible D gene is TRBD2 (6 bases). This CDR3 has 15 residues. From germline, CDR1 is MDHEN and CDR2 SYDVKM. The V gene lost 7 bases and the J gene lost 2 bases, with 17 bases spanning the gap. The CDR3 DNA reads TGTGCCAGCAACCCGGGGGTTTGGGAGCAAGAGACCCAGTACTTC. Its translation is CASNPGVWEQETQYF. Filled out from reference TRBV28 and TRBJ2-5, the complete variable domain reads DVKVTQSSRYLVKRTGEKVFLECVQDMDHENMFWYRQDPGLGLRLIYFSYDVKMKEKGDIPEGYSVSREKKERFSLILESASTNQTSMYLCASNPGVWEQETQYFGPGTRLLVL.

The rearrangement uses TRBV27 and TRBJ1-1; D remains unclear. CDR3 length: 16 amino acids. V shed 4 bases and J shed 0 bases, with 15 bases lying between them. CDR1 and CDR2 (germline): MNHEY, SMNVEV (reference sequence). CDR3 DNA: TGTGCCAGCAGTTCGATCCTCCCCGGGATGAACACTGAAGCTTTCTTT. Encoded protein: CASSSILPGMNTEAFF.

The chain couples TRBV20-1 to TRBJ2-5, with 7 bases aligning to TRBD1. The CDR3 contains 16 residues. After removal of 3 bases from V and 5 bases from J, the junction contained 15 bases not matched to a gene. Looked up from germline, CDR1 is DFQATT and CDR2 is SNEGSKA (reference sequence). For the CDR3, the DNA is TGCAGTGCTAGTCTGTTGACAGGGCGGTGGAAGGAGACCCAGTACTTC. It encodes CSASLLTGRWKETQYF.

This clonotype turned up a few times. CDR3 region: CASSSLKGGNTEAFF. In nucleotides, the CDR3 is TGTGCCAGCAGTTCCCTAAAGGGAGGGAACACTGAAGCTTTCTTT. The rearrangement links TRBV12-3 or TRBV12-4 to TRBJ1-1; D not resolved. This CDR3 has 15 residues. V was shortened by 4 bases and J by 1 base, with 13 bases between the two germline ends.

In this sample, this clonotype turned up a few times. J is TRBJ2-7 and V is TRBV5-1, with 10 positions matching TRBD2. Germline values: CDR1 SGHRS, CDR2 YFSETQ. The trim removed 1 base at V and 3 bases at J, leaving 4 bases unmatched. CDR3 length: 15 residues. DNA for the CDR3: TGCGCCAGCAGCTTGTTGGCTAGCGGGAGCTACGAGCAGTACTTC. Its protein is CASSLLASGSYEQYF. The full variable domain, with the rest looked up from reference TRBV5-1 and TRBJ2-7, is KAGVTQTPRYLIKTRGQQVTLSCSPISGHRSVSWYQQTPGQGLQFLFEYFSETQRNKGNFPGRFSGRQFSNSRSEMNVSTLELGDSALYLCASSLLASGSYEQYFGPGTRLTVT.

The J gene is TRBJ2-7, the V gene TRBV5-1, with a tentative D call TRBD1 (5 bases). Looked up from germline, CDR1 is SGHRS and CDR2 is YFSETQ. The V end lost 0 bases, the J end lost 0 bases, and 13 bases lay between the germline ends. The CDR3 is made up of 16 amino acids. The CDR3 DNA reads TGCGCCAGCAGCTTGGGTAGGACATTCTACTCCTACGAGCAGTACTTC. Translating gives CASSLGRTFYSYEQYF.